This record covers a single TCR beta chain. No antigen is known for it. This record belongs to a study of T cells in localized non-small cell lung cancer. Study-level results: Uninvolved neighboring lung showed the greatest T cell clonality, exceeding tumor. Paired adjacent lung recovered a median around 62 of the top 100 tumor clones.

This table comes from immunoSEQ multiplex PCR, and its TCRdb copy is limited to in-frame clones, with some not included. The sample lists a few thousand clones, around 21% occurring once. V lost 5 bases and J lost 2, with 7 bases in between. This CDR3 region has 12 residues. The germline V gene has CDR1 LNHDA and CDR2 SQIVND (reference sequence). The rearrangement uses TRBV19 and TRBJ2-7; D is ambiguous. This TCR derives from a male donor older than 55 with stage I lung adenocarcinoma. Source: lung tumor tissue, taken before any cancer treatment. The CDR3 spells CASSSRTYEQYF. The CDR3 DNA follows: TGTGCCAGTAGTTCAAGGACCTACGAGCAGTACTTC.